These T cell receptor beta chains were read from a single sample in a study of CD8+ T cells in alopecia areata. TCRdb's copy holds only in-frame clones and misses some; the assay was immunoSEQ multiplex PCR. Of 250,000 to 350,000 clones listed, roughly 60% are singletons. The sequencing here drew on CD4+ T cells sorted from blood, taken at week 52, from a patient treated with tofacitinib. Receptors originate from a human donor with alopecia areata. Each CDR3 is given with its conserved first and last residue. The D gene is left open where the match is weak. Clone sizes are given selectively: once, few, many, or a class where the clone is expanded.

>TRBV5-1|TRBD1|TRBJ1-4|NA
TGCGCCAGCAGCTTGGTTCGGGGACAGAATGAAAAACTGTTTTTT
CASSLVRGQNEKLFF
>TRBV30|NA|TRBJ2-1|NA
TGTGCCTCCCACCGGGGGCCATTAGTTAATGAGCAGTTCTTC
CASHRGPLVNEQFF
>TRBV5-1|TRBD1|TRBJ1-6|NA
TGCGCCAGCTCCTTTGGGACAGGGACTTCACCCCTCCACTTT
CASSFGTGTSPLHF
>TRBV10-2|TRBD2|TRBJ2-3|many
TGCGCCAGCTCGGTAGCGGGGGGGACAGATACGCAGTATTTT
CASSVAGGTDTQYF
>TRBV20-1|NA|TRBJ2-3|NA
TGCAGTGCTAGTCCCTCAGATACGCAGTATTTT
CSASPSDTQYF
>TRBV5-1|TRBD1|TRBJ2-3|NA
TGCGCCAGCAGCTCCGGGACAGGATTAACAGATACGCAGTATTTT
CASSSGTGLTDTQYF
>TRBV5-1|TRBD1|TRBJ2-7|NA
TGCGCCAGCACCGAACTCAGGACAGGGTCGAACGAGCAGTACTTC
CASTELRTGSNEQYF
>TRBV25-1|NA|TRBJ1-1|NA
TGTGCCAGCAGTGAAGTCGGGCGGAACACTGAAGCTTTCTTT
CASSEVGRNTEAFF
>TRBV11-2|NA|TRBJ1-1|NA
TGTGCCAGCAGCTTAGTCGGAGGGACGAGTGAAGCTTTCTTT
CASSLVGGTSEAFF
>TRBV30|NA|TRBJ1-1|few
TGTGCCTGGAGTCTGAACACTGAAGCTTTCTTT
CAWSLNTEAFF
>TRBV20-1|NA|TRBJ1-1|NA
TGCAGTGCTAGAAAAGGTGAAGCTTTCTTT
CSARKGEAFF
>TRBV4-2|TRBD1|TRBJ2-4|once
TGTGCCAGCAGCCCCCGACAGGGTCAAAACATTCAGTACTTC
CASSPRQGQNIQYF
>TRBV10-3|NA|TRBJ2-3|NA
TGTGCCATCGCTACCAGCACAGATACGCAGTATTTT
CAIATSTDTQYF
>TRBV30|NA|TRBJ1-1|NA
TGTGCCTGGAGTGTAGGGGCCAGGGGAACGGAAGCTTTCTTT
CAWSVGARGTEAFF
>TRBV4-2|NA|TRBJ2-1|NA
TGTGCCAGCAGAGGGACCTACAATGAGCAGTTCTTC
CASRGTYNEQFF
>TRBV9|NA|TRBJ2-3|NA
TGTGCCAGCAGCGTAGCTTTAGATAGGATGGGCACAGATACGCAGTATTTT
CASSVALDRMGTDTQYF
>TRBV30|NA|TRBJ2-4|NA
TGTGCCTGGAGCCCCTCCGTCGAGTACATTCAGTACTTC
CAWSPSVEYIQYF
>TRBV29-1|TRBD2|TRBJ2-5|once
TGCAGCGTTCCCGGGACTAGCGGGGGGGAGACCCAGTACTTC
CSVPGTSGGETQYF
>TRBV2|NA|TRBJ2-7|NA
TGTGCCAGCAGTGACCAGTACGAGCAGTACTTC
CASSDQYEQYF
>TRBV9|NA|TRBJ2-5|few
TGTGCCAGCAATTCGGGACTGGGAATTACGGAGACCCAGTACTTC
CASNSGLGITETQYF
>TRBV18|NA|TRBJ2-1|NA
TGTGCCAGCTCACCCTCCGATAATGAGCAGTTCTTC
CASSPSDNEQFF
>TRBV5-6|NA|TRBJ1-6|NA
TGTGCCAGCAGCCGGTTGGGGGGAGGCTCACCCCTCCACTTT
CASSRLGGGSPLHF
>TRBV15|TRBD1|TRBJ2-5|NA
TGTGCCACCAGCAGAGCAGGGGGCGCGGAGACCCAGTACTTC
CATSRAGGAETQYF
>TRBV12-5|TRBD1|TRBJ2-5|few
TGTGCTAGTGGAACAGGGACAGCCCCAGGGGAGACCCAGTACTTC
CASGTGTAPGETQYF
>TRBV4-3|NA|TRBJ2-2|many
TGCGCCAGCAGCCAACTAGCATCGAACACCGGGGAGCTGTTTTTT
CASSQLASNTGELFF
>TRBV29-1|NA|TRBJ2-4|few
TGCAGCGTTGCAGGGGTTCTAGCCAAAAACATTCAGTACTTC
CSVAGVLAKNIQYF
>TRBV29-1|TRBD1|TRBJ1-2|NA
TGCAGCGCAGCGGCCAGGGGGCGGCGTGGCTACACCTTC
CSAAARGRRGYTF